The 8 T cell receptor beta chains in this list originate from one sample, sequenced in a study of Ad26.COV2.S vaccination and SARS-CoV-2 variants. Using immunoSEQ multiplex PCR, the repertoire was profiled, and TCRdb retains in-frame clones only, with some absent. The sample has about 94,000 clones, roughly 85% seen once; the top ten hold roughly 15%. This sample comprised peripheral blood, obtained after recovery from COVID-19. The receptors were gathered from a human donor who had recovered from COVID-19.

This clone was observed a few times. The J gene is TRBJ1-1, the V gene TRBV4-2, with 7 bases matching TRBD1. The CDR3 covers 15 residues. Unmatched junction bases numbered 13, after V lost 8 bases and J lost 4 bases. Germline CDR1 and CDR2: LGHNA and YNFKEQ. CDR3 in DNA: TGTGCCAGCGGCTACGGAGGGGGCGCGGGCACTGAAGCTTTCTTT. It is translated as CASGYGGGAGTEAFF.

The J gene is TRBJ1-2, the V gene TRBV9, with D maybe TRBD1 (5 bases). The V gene's germline CDR1 is SGDLS and CDR2 YYNGEE. The CDR3 runs to 15 residues. Trimming took 7 bases from V and 1 from J, leaving 17 bases between them. In nucleotides, the CDR3 is TGTGCCAGCTCCAGTCCCCAGGGCGGTAACTATGGCTACACCTTC. Translating gives CASSSPQGGNYGYTF.

This sequence joins TRBV7-2 and TRBJ1-2; perhaps TRBD1 as D (6 bases). Germline-derived CDR1 and CDR2 are SGHTA and FQGNSA. Trimming left V 6 bases short and J 2 bases short, with 10 bases between. This CDR3 has 13 amino acids. The CDR3, as DNA: TGTGCCAGCAGTCGGACAGCCAACTATGGCTACACCTTC. Its translation: CASSRTANYGYTF.

This clone was observed once. The V call is TRBV4-2, the J call TRBJ2-5, with 9 positions matching TRBD2. The CDR3 length is 17 residues. Per the germline V gene, CDR1 is LGHNA and CDR2 is YNFKEQ. The V segment lost 0 bases and the J segment 0 bases; nucleotides outside the gene matches: 5. The CDR3 bases are TGTGCCAGCAGCCAAGATCGAGGCGGGAGGGACCAAGAGACCCAGTACTTC. It yields the protein CASSQDRGGRDQETQYF.

The V call is TRBV28, the J call TRBJ2-1; 15 bases map to TRBD2. V gave up 3 bases and J gave up 7 bases; unmatched junction bases: 13. The CDR3 extends over 19 amino acids. Per germline, CDR1 MDHEN and CDR2 SYDVKM. DNA of the CDR3: TGTGCCAGCAGTTTGGGCTTGGGTGTGGGACTAGCGGGAGGAAATGAGCAGTTCTTC. Translation gives CASSLGLGVGLAGGNEQFF.

The gene calls are TRBV7-9 and TRBJ2-3; D gene uncertain. The length of the CDR3 is 15 residues. Germline CDR1 is SEHNR and CDR2 is FQNEAQ (reference sequence). Trimming removed 4 bases from V and 0 bases from J, with 11 bases in between. CDR3 region: CASSSPRISTDTQYF. CDR3 DNA sequence: TGTGCCAGCAGCTCCCCCAGGATCAGCACAGATACGCAGTATTTT.

This clone turned up a few times. This chain joins TRBV6-6 and TRBJ1-5; D is unresolved. Between the trimmed V and J ends, which lost 2 bases and 12 bases, there was a span of 8 bases. There are 11 residues in the CDR3. CDR1 MNHNY and CDR2 SVGAGI come from the germline V gene (reference sequence). The CDR3 here is CASSYDGFQHF. CDR3 DNA sequence: TGTGCCAGCAGTTACGACGGATTCCAGCATTTT.

The rearrangement uses TRBV6-5 and TRBJ1-4; D uncertain. Per germline, CDR1 MNHEY and CDR2 SVGAGI. CDR3 length: 15 residues. The V end was cut by 5 bases, the J end by 5 bases, with 15 bases between. The CDR3 bases are TGTGCCAGCAGTCAGGAGGTCGCAAGGAATGAAAAACTGTTTTTT. Translated, it gives CASSQEVARNEKLFF.